These T cell receptor beta chains were read from a single sample in a study of blood T cell repertoires in COVID-19. The assay was immunoSEQ multiplex PCR, and TCRdb's table has in-frame clones only and misses some. Among roughly 290,000 clones listed, roughly 80% were seen once. The sample comprised peripheral blood. Receptor source: a person between 70 and 80 years old with COVID-19, enrolled during active disease. The CDR3 runs from the conserved cysteine through the conserved F or W. D genes are given only for firm matches. Clone size is not always given. Where it is, it says once, few, many or a class for expanded clones.

>TRBJ2-5|TRBV5-4|once|.
TGTGCCAGCAGCCCCCGCGGGGGCCTTCAAGAGACCCAGTACTTC
CASSPRGGLQETQYF
>TRBJ1-2|TRBV30|.|.
TGTGCCTGGAGCTCGGTCTATGGCTACACCTTC
CAWSSVYGYTF
>TRBJ1-6|TRBV4-1|.|.
TGCGCCAGCAGCCAAATCTTCCAGGGAGGAAGATCTTATAATTCACCCCTCCACTTT
CASSQIFQGGRSYNSPLHF
>TRBJ2-5|TRBV7-8|.|TRBD2
TGTGCCAGCACAGCTTACACGGCTAGCGGGAGTAAAGAGACCCAGTACTTC
CASTAYTASGSKETQYF
>TRBJ2-5|TRBV19|.|.
TGTGCCAGTAGGAAGGGGTTCGAGACCCAGTACTTC
CASRKGFETQYF
>TRBJ2-1|TRBV27|.|TRBD2
TGTGCCAGCAGTCTCGCCGGGACTAGTTTTAATGAGCAGTTCTTC
CASSLAGTSFNEQFF
>TRBJ2-1|TRBV6-2/TRBV6-3|.|.
TGTGCCAGCAGCCCCGTGGTAGCCGGAACCTACAATGAGCAGTTCTTC
CASSPVVAGTYNEQFF
>TRBJ2-1|TRBV6-2/TRBV6-3|.|.
TGTGCCAGCAGCCACTATAGCGGACCGTGGTTCTTC
CASSHYSGPWFF
>TRBJ1-3|TRBV5-4|.|.
TGTGCCAGCAGTTTAGGAACAACCAGGGCCCCTGGAAACACCATATATTTT
CASSLGTTRAPGNTIYF
>TRBJ2-5|TRBV11-3|.|.
TGTGCCAGCAGCTTAGATCGAGAGACCCAGTACTTC
CASSLDRETQYF
>TRBJ2-1|TRBV4-3|.|TRBD2
TGCGCCAGCAGCAGAGAGCGGGGCGGGCAGTTCTTC
CASSRERGGQFF
>TRBJ1-4|TRBV11-1|.|TRBD1
TGTGCCAGCAGCTTTGACAGGGCGGTTGGTGAAAAACTGTTTTTT
CASSFDRAVGEKLFF
>TRBJ1-6|TRBV30|.|TRBD1
TGTGCCTGGAGAACCCGGGACAGGGCGCAAACGCTTTATTCACCCCTCCACTTT
CAWRTRDRAQTLYSPLHF
>TRBJ2-5|TRBV7-2|once|.
TGTGCCAGCAGCTTTGCAGGGGAGGAGACCCAGTACTTC
CASSFAGEETQYF
>TRBJ2-7|TRBV6-5|.|TRBD1
TGTGCCAGCAGTTACCGGGACAGGGGCTACGAGCAGTACTTC
CASSYRDRGYEQYF
>TRBJ1-4|TRBV7-2|.|.
TGTGCCAGCAGCTTGCGGGGGCATATGGCTAATGAAAAACTGTTTTTT
CASSLRGHMANEKLFF
>TRBJ2-7|TRBV30|.|.
TGTGCCTGGAGTATTGACGGGAGCCGGATTCACGAGCAGTACTTC
CAWSIDGSRIHEQYF
>TRBJ1-1|TRBV27|once|.
TGTGCCAGCACTACTATCCCTCAGGGTACTGAAGCTTTCTTT
CASTTIPQGTEAFF
>TRBJ1-3|TRBV9|.|.
TGTGCCAGCAGCCAAGGGGGGGTTGGAAACACCATATATTTT
CASSQGGVGNTIYF
>TRBJ2-1|TRBV7-9|.|.
TGTGCCAGCAGCTTATCAGGGGGGCCCTACAATGAGCAGTTCTTC
CASSLSGGPYNEQFF
>TRBJ2-1|TRBV7-3|.|.
TGTGCCAGCAGCTTAGGGCAGCCCAATGAGCAGTTCTTC
CASSLGQPNEQFF
>TRBJ1-4|TRBV6-6|few|.
TGTGCCAGCAGCCGGGGGTCCCCGGGTGAAAAACTGTTTTTT
CASSRGSPGEKLFF
>TRBJ2-5|TRBV2|once|TRBD1
TGTGCCAGCAACGACAGGGGGCCGGAGACCCAGTACTTC
CASNDRGPETQYF
>TRBJ1-6|TRBV18|.|.
TGTGCCAGCTCACCATTCAGCAGGGATTCACCCCTCCACTTT
CASSPFSRDSPLHF
>TRBJ1-2|TRBV6-2/TRBV6-3|.|.
TGTGCCAGCAGCGGAGGGCCGCGGAGGCATGGCTACACCTTC
CASSGGPRRHGYTF
>TRBJ1-3|TRBV15|.|.
TGTGCCACCAGCGGGGGGATCGTCTCTGGAAACACCATATATTTT
CATSGGIVSGNTIYF
>TRBJ2-3|TRBV7-3|.|TRBD1
TGTGCCAGCAGCTTAAAAGGGCGACAGGGGAGCGCAGATACGCAGTATTTT
CASSLKGRQGSADTQYF
>TRBJ1-6|TRBV2|.|.
TGTGCCAGCAGTGAAGTAGGGGGGGGCAGCATTAATTCACCCCTCCACTTT
CASSEVGGGSINSPLHF
>TRBJ2-1|TRBV9|.|.
TGTGCCAGCAGCGTAGGGACTCTCGCCGCTTACAATGAGCAGTTCTTC
CASSVGTLAAYNEQFF
>TRBJ2-7|TRBV3-1/TRBV3-2|.|TRBD2
TGTGCCAGCAGCCCCCGGACTAGCGGGGGGGCATACGAGCAGTACTTC
CASSPRTSGGAYEQYF
>TRBJ1-1|TRBV28|.|.
TGTGCCAGCAGTTTCCCAGGGATCACTGAAGCTTTCTTT
CASSFPGITEAFF
>TRBJ1-6|TRBV28|.|TRBD1
TGTGCCAGCCATGGACGGGACAGGGAACGGTCACCCCTCCACTTT
CASHGRDRERSPLHF
>TRBJ2-1|TRBV7-2|.|TRBD2
TGTGCCAGCAGCCTCTCTAGCGGGGGGGTGGAGAATGAGCAGTTCTTC
CASSLSSGGVENEQFF
>TRBJ1-5|TRBV19|.|TRBD1
TGTGCCAGTACCCAGCAGGGGGATCAGCCCCAGCATTTT
CASTQQGDQPQHF
>TRBJ1-2|TRBV4-3|.|.
TGCGCCAGCAGCCTCGGGGGAGCCTATGGCTACACCTTC
CASSLGGAYGYTF
>TRBJ2-5|TRBV29-1|.|.
TGCAGCGTTGGTGGGGGCCAGACCCAGTACTTC
CSVGGGQTQYF
>TRBJ1-5|TRBV19|.|.
TGTGCCAGTAGTACAGGGCGGCAGCCCCAGCATTTT
CASSTGRQPQHF
>TRBJ1-2|TRBV7-8|.|.
TGTGCCAGCAGCCAGACAGGTTGGTATTTGGGCTATGGCTACACCTTC
CASSQTGWYLGYGYTF
>TRBJ1-6|TRBV29-1|.|TRBD1
TGCAGCGTTCCCGGACAGGGGGACAATTCACCCCTCCACTTT
CSVPGQGDNSPLHF
>TRBJ1-3|TRBV28|.|.
TGTGCCAGCAGTCGAGCTGCAACTGGAAACACCATATATTTT
CASSRAATGNTIYF
>TRBJ2-7|TRBV5-1|few|TRBD1
TGCGCCAGCAGCTTACTGGGGACAGGGGCCTACGAGCAGTACTTC
CASSLLGTGAYEQYF
>TRBJ2-5|TRBV19|.|TRBD2
TGTGCCAGTAGTATCCACCAGGGACTAGCGGAGCAAGAGACCCAGTACTTC
CASSIHQGLAEQETQYF